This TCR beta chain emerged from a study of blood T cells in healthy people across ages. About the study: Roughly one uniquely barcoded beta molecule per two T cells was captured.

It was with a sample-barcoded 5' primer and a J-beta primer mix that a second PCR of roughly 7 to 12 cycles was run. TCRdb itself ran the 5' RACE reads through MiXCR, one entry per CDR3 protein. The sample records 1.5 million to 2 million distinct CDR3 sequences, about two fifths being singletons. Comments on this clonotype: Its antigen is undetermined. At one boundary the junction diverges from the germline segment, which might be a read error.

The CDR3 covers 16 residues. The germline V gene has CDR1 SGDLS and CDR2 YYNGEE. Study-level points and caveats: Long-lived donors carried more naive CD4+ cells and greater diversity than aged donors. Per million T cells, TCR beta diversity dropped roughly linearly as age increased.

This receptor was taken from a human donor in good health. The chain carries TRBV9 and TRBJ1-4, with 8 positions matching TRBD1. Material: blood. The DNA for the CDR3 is TGTGCCAGCAGCGAGGGGCAGGGGGCGTCGAATGAACAACTGTTTTTT. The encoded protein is CASSEGQGASNEQLFF.